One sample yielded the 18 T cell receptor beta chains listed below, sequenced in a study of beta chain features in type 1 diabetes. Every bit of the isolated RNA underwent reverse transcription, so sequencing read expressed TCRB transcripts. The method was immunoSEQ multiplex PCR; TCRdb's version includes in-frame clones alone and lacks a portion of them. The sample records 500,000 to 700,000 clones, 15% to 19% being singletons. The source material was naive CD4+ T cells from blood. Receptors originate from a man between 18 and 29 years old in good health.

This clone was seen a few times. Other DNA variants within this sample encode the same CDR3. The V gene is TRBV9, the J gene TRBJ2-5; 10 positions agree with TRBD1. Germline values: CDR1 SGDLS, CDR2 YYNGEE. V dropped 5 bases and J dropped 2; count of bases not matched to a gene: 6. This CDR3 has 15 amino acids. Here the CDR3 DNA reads TGTGCCAGCAGTGCGGGACAGGGGCGGCAAGAGACCCAGTACTTC. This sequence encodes CASSAGQGRQETQYF.

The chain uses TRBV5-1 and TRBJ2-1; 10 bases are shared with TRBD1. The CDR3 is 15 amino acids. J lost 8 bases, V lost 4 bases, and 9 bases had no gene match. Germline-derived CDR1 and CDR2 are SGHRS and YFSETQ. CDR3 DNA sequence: TGCGCCAGCAGCCTATGGACAGGGGGGAACGATGAGCAGTTCTTC. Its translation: CASSLWTGGNDEQFF.

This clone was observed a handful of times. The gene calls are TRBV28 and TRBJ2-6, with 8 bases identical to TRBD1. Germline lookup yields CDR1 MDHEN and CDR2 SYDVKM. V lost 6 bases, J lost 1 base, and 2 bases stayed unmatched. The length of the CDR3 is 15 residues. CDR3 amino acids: CASRRTGSGANVLTF. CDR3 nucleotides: TGTGCCAGCAGGAGGACAGGGTCTGGGGCCAACGTCCTGACTTTC.

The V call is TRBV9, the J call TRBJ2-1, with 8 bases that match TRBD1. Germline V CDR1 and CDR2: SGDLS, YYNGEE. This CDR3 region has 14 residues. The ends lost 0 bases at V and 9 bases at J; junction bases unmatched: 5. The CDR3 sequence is CASSVVGQGGEQFF. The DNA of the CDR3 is TGTGCCAGCAGCGTAGTTGGACAGGGAGGTGAGCAGTTCTTC.

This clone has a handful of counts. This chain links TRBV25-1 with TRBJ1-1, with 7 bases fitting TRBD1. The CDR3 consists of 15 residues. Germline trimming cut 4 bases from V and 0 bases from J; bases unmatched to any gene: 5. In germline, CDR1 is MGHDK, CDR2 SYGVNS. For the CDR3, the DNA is TGTGCCAGCAGTGGACAGGGTCTACTGAACACTGAAGCTTTCTTT. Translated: CASSGQGLLNTEAFF.

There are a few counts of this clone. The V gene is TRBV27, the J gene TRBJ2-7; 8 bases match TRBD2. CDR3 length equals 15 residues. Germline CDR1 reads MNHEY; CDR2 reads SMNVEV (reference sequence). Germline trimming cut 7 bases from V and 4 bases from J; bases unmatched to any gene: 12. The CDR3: CASTGSGTRSYEQYF. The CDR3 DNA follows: TGTGCCAGCACCGGAAGCGGGACTAGATCGTACGAGCAGTACTTC.

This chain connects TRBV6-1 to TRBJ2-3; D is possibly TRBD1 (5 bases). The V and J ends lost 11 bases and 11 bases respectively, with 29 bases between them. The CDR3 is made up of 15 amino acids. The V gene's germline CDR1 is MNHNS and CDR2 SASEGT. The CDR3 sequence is CAVYRHSNPSIGQYF. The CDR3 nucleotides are TGTGCCGTCTACAGGCACAGCAACCCCTCAATTGGGCAGTATTTT.

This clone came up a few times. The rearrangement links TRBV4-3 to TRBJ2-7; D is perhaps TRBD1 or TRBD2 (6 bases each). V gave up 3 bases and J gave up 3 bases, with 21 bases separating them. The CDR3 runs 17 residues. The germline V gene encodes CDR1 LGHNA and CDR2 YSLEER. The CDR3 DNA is TGCGCCAGCAGCCAGGCCCATTTAGGGGGGTCGATCTACGAGCAGTACTTC. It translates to CASSQAHLGGSIYEQYF.

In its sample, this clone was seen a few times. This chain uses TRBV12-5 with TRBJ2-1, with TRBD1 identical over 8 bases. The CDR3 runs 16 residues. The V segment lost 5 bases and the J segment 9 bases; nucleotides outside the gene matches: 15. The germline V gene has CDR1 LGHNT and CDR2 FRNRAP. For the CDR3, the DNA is TGTGCTAGTGGTACCGGACAGGGACGCAAAATGGGTGAGCAGTTCTTC. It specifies CASGTGQGRKMGEQFF.

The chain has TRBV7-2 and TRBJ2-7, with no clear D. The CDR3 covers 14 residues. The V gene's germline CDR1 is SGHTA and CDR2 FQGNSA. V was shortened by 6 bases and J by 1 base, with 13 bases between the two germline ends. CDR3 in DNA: TGTGCCAGCAGAAAAGCCTCAGTATCCTACGAGCAGTACTTC. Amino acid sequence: CASRKASVSYEQYF. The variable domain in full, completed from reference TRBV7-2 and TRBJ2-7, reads GAGVSQSPSNKVTEKGKDVELRCDPISGHTALYWYRQSLGQGLEFLIYFQGNSAPDKSGLPSDRFSAERTGGSVSTLTIQRTQQEDSAVYLCASRKASVSYEQYFGPGTRLTVT.

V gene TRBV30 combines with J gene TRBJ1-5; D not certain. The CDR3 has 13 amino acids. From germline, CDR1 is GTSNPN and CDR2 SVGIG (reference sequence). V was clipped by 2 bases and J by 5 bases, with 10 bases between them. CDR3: CAWSRREYQPQHF. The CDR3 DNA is TGTGCCTGGAGTAGAAGGGAATATCAGCCCCAGCATTTT.

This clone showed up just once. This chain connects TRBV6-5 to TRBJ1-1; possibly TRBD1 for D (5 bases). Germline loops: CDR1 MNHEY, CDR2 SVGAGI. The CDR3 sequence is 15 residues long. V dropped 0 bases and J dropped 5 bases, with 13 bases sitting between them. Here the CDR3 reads CASSYSPGKGTEAFF. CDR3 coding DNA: TGTGCCAGCAGTTACTCACCGGGTAAGGGGACTGAAGCTTTCTTT.

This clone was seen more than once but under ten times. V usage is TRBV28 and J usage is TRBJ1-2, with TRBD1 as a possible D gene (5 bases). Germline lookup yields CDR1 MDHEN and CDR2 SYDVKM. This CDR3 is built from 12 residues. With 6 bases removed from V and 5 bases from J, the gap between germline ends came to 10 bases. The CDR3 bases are TGTGCCAGCAGACGTGGGGGTTATGGCTACACCTTC. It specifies CASRRGGYGYTF.

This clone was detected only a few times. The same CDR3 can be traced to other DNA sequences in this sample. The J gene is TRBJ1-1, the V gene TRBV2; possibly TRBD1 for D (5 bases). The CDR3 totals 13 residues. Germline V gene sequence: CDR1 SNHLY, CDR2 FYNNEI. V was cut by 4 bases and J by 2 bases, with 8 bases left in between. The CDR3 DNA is TGTGCCAGCAGTGTCCAGGGTAACACTGAAGCTTTCTTT. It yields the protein CASSVQGNTEAFF.

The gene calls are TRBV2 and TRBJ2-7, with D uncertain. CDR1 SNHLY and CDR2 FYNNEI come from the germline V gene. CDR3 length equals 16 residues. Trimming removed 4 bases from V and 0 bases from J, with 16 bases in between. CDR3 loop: CASSAGLAGSSYEQYF. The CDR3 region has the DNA TGTGCCAGCAGTGCTGGTTTGGCCGGAAGCTCCTACGAGCAGTACTTC.

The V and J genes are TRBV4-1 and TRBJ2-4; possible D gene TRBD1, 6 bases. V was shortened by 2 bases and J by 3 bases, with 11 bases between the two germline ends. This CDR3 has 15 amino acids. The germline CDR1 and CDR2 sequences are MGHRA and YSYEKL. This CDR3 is CASSQLDRDKNIQYF. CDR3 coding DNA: TGCGCCAGCAGCCAACTGGACAGAGACAAAAACATTCAGTACTTC.

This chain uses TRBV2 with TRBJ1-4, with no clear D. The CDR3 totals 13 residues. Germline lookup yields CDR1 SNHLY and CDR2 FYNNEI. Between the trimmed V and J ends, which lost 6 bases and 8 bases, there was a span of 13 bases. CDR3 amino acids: CASRGWTGEKLFF. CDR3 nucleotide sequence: TGTGCCAGCAGGGGTTGGACGGGAGAAAAACTGTTTTTT. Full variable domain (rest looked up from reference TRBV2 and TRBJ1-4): EPEVTQTPSHQVTQMGQEVILRCVPISNHLYFYWYRQILGQKVEFLVSFYNNEISEKSEIFDDQFSVERPDGSNFTLKIRSTKLEDSAMYFCASRGWTGEKLFFGSGTQLSVL.

In DNA form, the CDR3 reads TGTGCCAGCAGTTTTTACAATGAGCAGTTCTTC. Residues: CASSFYNEQFF. This chain uses TRBV28 with TRBJ2-1, with no clear D. There are 11 residues in the CDR3. The germline gives CDR1 MDHEN, CDR2 SYDVKM. The V end was cut by 3 bases, the J end by 4 bases, with 1 base between.